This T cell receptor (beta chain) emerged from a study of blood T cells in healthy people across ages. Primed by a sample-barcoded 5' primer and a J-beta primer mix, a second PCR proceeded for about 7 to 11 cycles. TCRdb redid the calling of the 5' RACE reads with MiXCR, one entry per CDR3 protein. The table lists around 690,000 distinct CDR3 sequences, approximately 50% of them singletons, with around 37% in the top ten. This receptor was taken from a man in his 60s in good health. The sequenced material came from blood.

The CDR3 nucleotides are TGCAGTGCTTCGACTAGCTGGACAGATACGCAGTATTTT. It codes for CSASTSWTDTQYF. The chain is built from TRBV20-1 and TRBJ2-3; the match to TRBD2 covers 7 bases. The CDR3 is made up of 13 amino acids. Germline V CDR1 and CDR2: DFQATT, SNEGSKA (reference sequence). V lost 5 bases, J lost 3 bases, and 5 bases stayed unmatched.